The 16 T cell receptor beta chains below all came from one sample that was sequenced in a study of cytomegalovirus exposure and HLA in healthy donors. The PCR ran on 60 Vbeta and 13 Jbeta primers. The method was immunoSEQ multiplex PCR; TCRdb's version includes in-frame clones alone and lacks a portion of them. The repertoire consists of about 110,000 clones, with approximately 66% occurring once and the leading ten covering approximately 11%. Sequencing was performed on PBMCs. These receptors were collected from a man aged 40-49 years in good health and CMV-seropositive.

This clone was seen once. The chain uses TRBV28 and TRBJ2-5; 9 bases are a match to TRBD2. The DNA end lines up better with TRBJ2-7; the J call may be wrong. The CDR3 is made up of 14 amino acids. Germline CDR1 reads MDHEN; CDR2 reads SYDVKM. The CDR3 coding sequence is TGTGCCAGCAGACGACTAGCGGTTACCTACGAGCAGTACTTC. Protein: CASRRLAVTYEQYF.

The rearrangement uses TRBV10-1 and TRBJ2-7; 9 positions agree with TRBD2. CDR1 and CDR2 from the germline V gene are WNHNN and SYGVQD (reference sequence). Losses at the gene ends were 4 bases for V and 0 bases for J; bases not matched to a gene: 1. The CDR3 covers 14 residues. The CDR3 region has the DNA TGCGCCAGCAGTGCTAGCGGGAACTCCTACGAGCAGTACTTC. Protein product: CASSASGNSYEQYF.

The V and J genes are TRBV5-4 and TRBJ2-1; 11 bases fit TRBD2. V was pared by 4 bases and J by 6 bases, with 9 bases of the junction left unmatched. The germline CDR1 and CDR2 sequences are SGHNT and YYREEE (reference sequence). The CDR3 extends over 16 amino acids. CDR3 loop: CASSPDSGRAGNEQFF. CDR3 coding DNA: TGTGCCAGCAGCCCCGATAGCGGGAGGGCAGGCAATGAGCAGTTCTTC.

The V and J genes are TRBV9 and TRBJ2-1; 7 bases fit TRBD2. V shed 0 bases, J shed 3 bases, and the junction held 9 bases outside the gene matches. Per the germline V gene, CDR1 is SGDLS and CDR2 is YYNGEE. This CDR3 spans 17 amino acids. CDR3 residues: CASSVAQSGTIYNEQFF. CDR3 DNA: TGTGCCAGCAGCGTAGCCCAGAGTGGGACTATCTACAATGAGCAGTTCTTC.

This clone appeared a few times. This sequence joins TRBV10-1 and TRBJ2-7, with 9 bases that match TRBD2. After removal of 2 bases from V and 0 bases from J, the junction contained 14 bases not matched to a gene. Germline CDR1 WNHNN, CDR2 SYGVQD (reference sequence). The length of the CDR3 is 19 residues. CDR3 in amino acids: CASSERLAGWFVSSYEQYV. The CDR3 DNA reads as TGCGCCAGCAGTGAGCGCCTAGCGGGATGGTTTGTGAGCTCCTACGAGCAGTACGTC.

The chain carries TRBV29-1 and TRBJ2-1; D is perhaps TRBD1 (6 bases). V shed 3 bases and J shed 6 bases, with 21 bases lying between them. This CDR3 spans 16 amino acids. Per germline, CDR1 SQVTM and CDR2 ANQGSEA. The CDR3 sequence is CSVDHSTGRDPNEQFF. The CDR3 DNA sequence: TGCAGCGTTGATCACTCGACAGGACGTGACCCCAATGAGCAGTTCTTC.

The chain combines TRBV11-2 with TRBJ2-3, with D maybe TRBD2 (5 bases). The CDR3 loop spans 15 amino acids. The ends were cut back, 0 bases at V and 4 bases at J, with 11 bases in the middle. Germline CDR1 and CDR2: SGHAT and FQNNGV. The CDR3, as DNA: TGTGCCAGCAGCTTAGATACCGGGGTGGCAGATACGCAGTATTTT. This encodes CASSLDTGVADTQYF.

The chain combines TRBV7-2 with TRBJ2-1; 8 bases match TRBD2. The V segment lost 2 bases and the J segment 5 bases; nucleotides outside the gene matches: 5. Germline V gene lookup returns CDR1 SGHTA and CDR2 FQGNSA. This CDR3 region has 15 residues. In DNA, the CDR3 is TGTGCCAGCAGCTTAACGGGACTAGACAACAATGAGCAGTTCTTC. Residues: CASSLTGLDNNEQFF.

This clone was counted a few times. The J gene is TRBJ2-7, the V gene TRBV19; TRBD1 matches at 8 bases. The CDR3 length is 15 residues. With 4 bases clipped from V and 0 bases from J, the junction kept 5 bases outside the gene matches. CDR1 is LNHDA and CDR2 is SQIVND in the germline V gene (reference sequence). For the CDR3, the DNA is TGTGCCAGTAGTAAGACAGGGGAGAGCTCCTACGAGCAGTACTTC. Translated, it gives CASSKTGESSYEQYF.

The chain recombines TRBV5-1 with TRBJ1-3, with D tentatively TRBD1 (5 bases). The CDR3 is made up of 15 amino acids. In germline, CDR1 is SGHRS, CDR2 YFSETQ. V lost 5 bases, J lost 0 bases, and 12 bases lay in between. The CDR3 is CASSRAGISGNTIYF. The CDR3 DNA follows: TGCGCCAGCAGTCGTGCAGGGATCTCTGGAAACACCATATATTTT. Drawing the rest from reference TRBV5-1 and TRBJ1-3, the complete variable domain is KAGVTQTPRYLIKTRGQQVTLSCSPISGHRSVSWYQQTPGQGLQFLFEYFSETQRNKGNFPGRFSGRQFSNSRSEMNVSTLELGDSALYLCASSRAGISGNTIYFGEGSWLTVV.

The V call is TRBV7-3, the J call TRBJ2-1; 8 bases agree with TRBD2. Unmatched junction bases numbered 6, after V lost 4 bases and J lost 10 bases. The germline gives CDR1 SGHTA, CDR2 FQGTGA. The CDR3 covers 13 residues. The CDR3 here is CASSSPGLAEQFF. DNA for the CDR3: TGTGCCAGCAGCTCCCCCGGACTAGCCGAGCAGTTCTTC. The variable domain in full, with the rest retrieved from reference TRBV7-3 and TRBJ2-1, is GAGVSQTPSNKVTEKGKYVELRCDPISGHTALYWYRQSLGQGPEFLIYFQGTGAADDSGLPNDRFFAVRPEGSVSTLKIQRTERGDSAVYLCASSSPGLAEQFFGPGTRLTVL.

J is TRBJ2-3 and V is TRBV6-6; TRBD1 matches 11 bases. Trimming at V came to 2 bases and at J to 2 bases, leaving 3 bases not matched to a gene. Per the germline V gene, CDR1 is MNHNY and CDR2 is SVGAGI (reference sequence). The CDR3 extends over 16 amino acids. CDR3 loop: CASSYGTGGFTDTQYF. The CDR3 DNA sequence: TGTGCCAGCAGTTACGGGACAGGGGGTTTCACAGATACGCAGTATTTT.

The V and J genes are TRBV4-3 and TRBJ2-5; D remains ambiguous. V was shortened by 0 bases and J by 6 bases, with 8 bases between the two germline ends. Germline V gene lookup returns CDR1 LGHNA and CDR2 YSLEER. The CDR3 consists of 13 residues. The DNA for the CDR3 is TGCGCCAGCAGCCAAGATTCGGAGCAGACCCAGTACTTC. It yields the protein CASSQDSEQTQYF.

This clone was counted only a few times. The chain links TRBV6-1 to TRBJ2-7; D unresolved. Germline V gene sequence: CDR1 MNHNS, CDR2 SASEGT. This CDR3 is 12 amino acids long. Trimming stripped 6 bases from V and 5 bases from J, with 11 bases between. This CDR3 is CASSLSGHEQYV. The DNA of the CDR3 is TGTGCCAGCAGCCTCTCAGGCCACGAGCAGTACGTC.

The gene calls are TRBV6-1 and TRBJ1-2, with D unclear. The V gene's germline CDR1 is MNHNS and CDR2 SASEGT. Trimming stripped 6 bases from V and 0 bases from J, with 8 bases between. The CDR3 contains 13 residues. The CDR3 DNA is TGTGCCAGCAGGCGGGGAGCTAACTATGGCTACACCTTC. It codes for CASRRGANYGYTF.

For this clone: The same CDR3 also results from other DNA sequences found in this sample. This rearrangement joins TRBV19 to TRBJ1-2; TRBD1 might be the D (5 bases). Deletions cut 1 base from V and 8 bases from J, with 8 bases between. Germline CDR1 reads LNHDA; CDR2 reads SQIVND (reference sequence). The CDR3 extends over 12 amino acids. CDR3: CASSIAGYGYTF. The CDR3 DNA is TGTGCCAGTAGTATAGCAGGGTACGGCTACACCTTC.